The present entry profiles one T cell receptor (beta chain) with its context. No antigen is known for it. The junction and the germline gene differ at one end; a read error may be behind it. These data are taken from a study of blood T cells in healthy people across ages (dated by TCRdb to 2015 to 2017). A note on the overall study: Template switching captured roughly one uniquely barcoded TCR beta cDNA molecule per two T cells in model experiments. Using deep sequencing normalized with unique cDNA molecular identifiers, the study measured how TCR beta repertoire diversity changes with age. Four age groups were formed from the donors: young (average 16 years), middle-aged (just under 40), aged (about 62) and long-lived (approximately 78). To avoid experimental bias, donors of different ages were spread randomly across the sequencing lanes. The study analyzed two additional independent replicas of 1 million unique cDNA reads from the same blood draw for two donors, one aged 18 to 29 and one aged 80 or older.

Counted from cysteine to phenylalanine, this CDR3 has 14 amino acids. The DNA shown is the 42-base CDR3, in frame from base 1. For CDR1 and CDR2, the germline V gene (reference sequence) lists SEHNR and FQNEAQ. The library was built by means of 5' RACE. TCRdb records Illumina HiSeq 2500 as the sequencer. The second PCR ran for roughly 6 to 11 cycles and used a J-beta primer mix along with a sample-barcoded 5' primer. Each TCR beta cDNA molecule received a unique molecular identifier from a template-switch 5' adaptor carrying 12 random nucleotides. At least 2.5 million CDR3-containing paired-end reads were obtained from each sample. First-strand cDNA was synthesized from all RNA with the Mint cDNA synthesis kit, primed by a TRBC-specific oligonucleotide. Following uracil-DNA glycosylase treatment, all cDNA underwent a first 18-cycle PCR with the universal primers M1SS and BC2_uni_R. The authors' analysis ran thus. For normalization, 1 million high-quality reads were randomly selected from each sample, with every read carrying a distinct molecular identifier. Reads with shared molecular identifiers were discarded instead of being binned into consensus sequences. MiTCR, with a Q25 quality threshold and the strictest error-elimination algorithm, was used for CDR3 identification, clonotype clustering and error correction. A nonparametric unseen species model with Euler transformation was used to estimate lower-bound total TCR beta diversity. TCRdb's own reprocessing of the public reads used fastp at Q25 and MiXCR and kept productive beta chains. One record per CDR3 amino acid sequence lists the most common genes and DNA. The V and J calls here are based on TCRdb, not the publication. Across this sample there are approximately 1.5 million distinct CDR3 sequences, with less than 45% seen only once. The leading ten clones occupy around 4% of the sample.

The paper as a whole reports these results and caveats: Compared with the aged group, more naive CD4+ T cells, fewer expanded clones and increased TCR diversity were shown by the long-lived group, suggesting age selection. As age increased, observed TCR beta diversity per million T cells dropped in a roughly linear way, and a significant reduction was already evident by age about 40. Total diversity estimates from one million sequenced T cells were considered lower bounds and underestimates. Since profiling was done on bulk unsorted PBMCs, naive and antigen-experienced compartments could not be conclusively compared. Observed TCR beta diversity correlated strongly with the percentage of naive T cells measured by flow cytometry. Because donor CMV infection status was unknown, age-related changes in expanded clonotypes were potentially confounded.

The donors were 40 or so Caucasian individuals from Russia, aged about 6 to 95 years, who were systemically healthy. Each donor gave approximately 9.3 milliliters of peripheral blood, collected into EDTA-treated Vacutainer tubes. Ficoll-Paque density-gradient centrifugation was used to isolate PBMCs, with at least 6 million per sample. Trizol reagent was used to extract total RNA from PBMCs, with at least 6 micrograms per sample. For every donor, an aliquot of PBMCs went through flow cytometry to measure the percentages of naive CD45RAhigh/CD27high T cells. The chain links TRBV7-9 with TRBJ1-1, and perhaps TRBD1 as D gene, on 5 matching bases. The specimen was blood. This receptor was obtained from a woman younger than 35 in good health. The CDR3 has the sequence CAGSTDGAYTEAFF. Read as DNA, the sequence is TGTGCCGGCAGTACAGACGGGGCCTACACTGAAGCTTTCTTT. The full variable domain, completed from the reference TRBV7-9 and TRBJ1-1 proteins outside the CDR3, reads DTGVSQNPRHKITKRGQNVTFRCDPISEHNRLYWYRQTLGQGPEFLTYFQNEAQLEKSRLLSDRFSAERPKGSFSTLEIQRTEQGDSAMYLCAGSTDGAYTEAFFGQGTRLTVV.